This T cell receptor beta chain was identified in a study of regulatory T cells in long-lasting Graves disease. Findings and limits, study-wide: Persistent patients shared fewer than 3,500 public clonotypes among themselves. Newly diagnosed patients shared fewer, at roughly 970.

The sample's time point: newly diagnosed GD, antithyroid drugs for less than 3 months. Researchers made the TCR library from RNA that was extracted from PBMCs. American Thyroid Association guidelines defined how Graves' disease was diagnosed. TCR beta libraries were built with iRepertoire HTBI primers and Arm-PCR of CDR3 regions. TCRdb reprocessed the multiplex PCR reads via MiXCR and lists one record per CDR3 protein. The sample holds roughly 520,000 distinct CDR3 sequences, about 12% seen once. Worth noting for this clonotype: Its antigen is unknown.

The V gene's germline CDR1 is DFQATT and CDR2 SNEGSKA (reference sequence). This CDR3 contains 11 residues. Trimming shortened V by 4 bases and J by 4 bases, and 5 bases separated the two germline ends. This sample also belongs to another study, concerning T cells in Graves' hyperthyroidism and ophthalmopathy. This second study says: First-round RT-PCR targeting the TCR CDR3 was performed with the HTBI primer set.

This sequence joins TRBV20-1 and TRBJ2-1; D gene ambiguous. This receptor was taken from a woman aged 25 to 45 with Graves disease. The sequencing used peripheral blood mononuclear cells (PBMCs), collected at new diagnosis, from a patient treated with antithyroid drugs. The CDR3 region has the DNA TGCAGTGCTACATATTACAATGAGCAGTTCTTC. Its translation: CSATYYNEQFF.